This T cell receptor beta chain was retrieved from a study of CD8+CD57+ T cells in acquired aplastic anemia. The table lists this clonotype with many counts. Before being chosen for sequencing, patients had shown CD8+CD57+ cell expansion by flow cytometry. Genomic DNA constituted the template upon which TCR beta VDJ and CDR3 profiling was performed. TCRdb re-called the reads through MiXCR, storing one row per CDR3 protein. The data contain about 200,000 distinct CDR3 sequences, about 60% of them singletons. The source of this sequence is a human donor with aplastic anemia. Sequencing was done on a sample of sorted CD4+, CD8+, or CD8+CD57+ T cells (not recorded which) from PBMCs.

The CDR3 here is CASSVTGASYEQYF. CDR3 bases: TGTGCCAGCAGCGTAACGGGGGCCTCCTACGAGCAGTACTTC. The chain recombines TRBV9 with TRBJ2-7, with D possibly being TRBD1 or TRBD2 (6 bases each). The ends were cut back, 1 base at V and 0 bases at J, with 8 bases in the middle. Germline-derived CDR1 and CDR2 are SGDLS and YYNGEE. This CDR3 is built from 14 residues.